The rows below give T cell receptor beta chains drawn from one sample of a study of T cell changes during pregnancy in multiple sclerosis. Profiled with immunoSEQ multiplex PCR; TCRdb holds only in-frame clones, not every one. The sample carries around 57,000 clones, 91% recorded once. Sequenced material: peripheral blood, taken after pregnancy. The receptors stem from a female donor in good health, enrolled as a control in a pregnancy study. CDR3s include the opening cysteine and the closing phenylalanine or tryptophan. A D gene is named only where the DNA matches it firmly. Part of the rows lack a size; the others show once, few, many or a class for expanded clones.

-	-	TRBV4-2	TRBJ2-7	14	CASSPRVLSYEQYF	TGTGCCAGCAGCCCGAGGGTTCTTTCCTACGAGCAGTACTTC
TRBD2	-	TRBV15	TRBJ2-1	22	CATSRDQGFKRGASSSYNEQFF	TGTGCCACCAGCAGAGATCAAGGGTTCAAGCGGGGGGCATCTAGCTCCTACAATGAGCAGTTCTTC
-	-	TRBV11-3	TRBJ1-1	15	CASSNTPPEDTEAFF	TGTGCCAGCAGCAACACACCCCCGGAGGACACTGAAGCTTTCTTT
-	few	TRBV19	TRBJ1-1	16	CASSMLQGTLHTEAFF	TGTGCCAGTAGTATGTTACAGGGTACTTTGCACACTGAAGCTTTCTTT
TRBD1	few	TRBV7-9	TRBJ1-2	16	CASSETTGSAYYGGYF	TGTGCCAGCAGCGAAACGACAGGGTCGGCGTACTATGGAGGGTACTTC
-	-	TRBV6-5	TRBJ1-6	15	CASSYSRGSGSPLHF	TGTGCCAGCAGTTACTCGAGGGGGTCGGGTTCACCCCTCCACTTT
-	-	TRBV2	TRBJ2-1	14	CASTGRGVRNEQFF	TGTGCCAGCACTGGCAGGGGGGTACGCAATGAGCAGTTCTTC
TRBD1	-	TRBV7-2	TRBJ1-1	15	CASSLTGGTYTEAFF	TGTGCCAGCAGCCTCACAGGGGGGACGTACACTGAAGCTTTCTTT
TRBD2	-	TRBV7-9	TRBJ2-7	14	CASSPGLAIYEQYF	TGTGCCAGCAGCCCTGGACTAGCGATCTACGAGCAGTACTTC
TRBD1	-	TRBV4-1	TRBJ2-2	15	CASSQGQGETGELFF	TGCGCCAGCAGCCAAGGACAGGGGGAGACCGGGGAGCTGTTTTTT
TRBD1	-	TRBV2	TRBJ1-5	13	CASRQGASQPQHF	TGTGCCAGCAGACAGGGGGCGTCTCAGCCCCAGCATTTT
-	-	TRBV5-4	TRBJ1-1	12	CASSSTVTEAFF	TGTGCCAGCAGCTCGACAGTGACTGAAGCTTTCTTT
TRBD2	-	TRBV18	TRBJ2-7	15	CASSPGAGGSYEQYF	TGTGCCAGCTCACCAGGGGCGGGGGGATCCTACGAGCAGTACTTC
TRBD1	-	TRBV19	TRBJ1-1	15	CASSIRGGADTEAFF	TGTGCCAGTAGTATACGAGGGGGCGCGGACACTGAAGCTTTCTTT
TRBD2	-	TRBV28	TRBJ2-1	21	CASSFLPQGLAGGLSYNEQFF	TGTGCCAGCAGTTTCCTCCCCCAGGGACTAGCGGGGGGCCTCTCCTACAATGAGCAGTTCTTC
-	-	TRBV4-3	TRBJ2-5	16	CASSQGAGARGETQYF	TGCGCCAGCAGCCAAGGGGCGGGGGCTAGGGGGGAGACCCAGTACTTC
TRBD1	few	TRBV2	TRBJ1-2	15	CASSARTGGNYGYTF	TGTGCCAGCAGCGCTAGGACAGGGGGCAACTATGGCTACACCTTC
TRBD1	once	TRBV27	TRBJ2-7	15	CASSPGQGLSYEQYF	TGTGCCAGCAGTCCCGGACAGGGGCTCTCCTACGAGCAGTACTTC
TRBD1	-	TRBV5-4	TRBJ2-7	14	CASSFGQGVHEQYF	TGTGCCAGCAGTTTCGGACAGGGGGTCCACGAGCAGTACTTC
-	-	TRBV15	TRBJ2-2	17	CATSRATTHSDPGELFF	TGTGCCACCAGCAGAGCTACTACCCATTCGGATCCCGGGGAGCTGTTTTTT
-	-	TRBV7-7	TRBJ1-4	13	CASSLGAGEKLFF	TGTGCCAGCAGCTTGGGCGCAGGTGAAAAACTGTTTTTT
-	-	TRBV11-3	TRBJ1-1	14	CASSVTGRNTEAFF	TGTGCCAGCAGCGTCACAGGGAGGAACACTGAAGCTTTCTTT
TRBD2	-	TRBV6-5	TRBJ2-1	13	CASSRAGRNEQFF	TGTGCCAGCAGTAGAGCGGGGAGGAATGAGCAGTTCTTC
TRBD1	-	TRBV5-1	TRBJ2-2	16	CASQRTGGDRTGELFF	TGCGCCAGCCAAAGAACAGGGGGCGATCGCACCGGGGAGCTGTTTTTT
-	-	TRBV27	TRBJ2-7	14	CASSLSGGGYEQYF	TGTGCCAGCAGTTTATCAGGGGGTGGCTACGAGCAGTACTTC
TRBD1	-	TRBV5-8	TRBJ1-1	16	CASSFGQGARGTEAFF	TGTGCCAGCAGCTTCGGCCAGGGGGCGAGGGGGACTGAAGCTTTCTTT
TRBD1	-	TRBV30	TRBJ1-2	14	CAWSATGAHYGYTF	TGTGCCTGGAGTGCCACAGGGGCCCACTATGGCTACACCTTC
TRBD2	-	TRBV27	TRBJ2-5	14	CASSLYRGVETQYF	TGTGCCAGCAGTTTATACCGGGGGGTGGAGACCCAGTACTTC
-	-	TRBV7-3	TRBJ2-3	14	CASSLSTSTDTQYF	TGTGCCAGCAGCTTAAGTACTAGCACAGATACGCAGTATTTT
-	-	TRBV7-2	TRBJ2-2	15	CASSRARVSTGELFF	TGTGCCAGCAGCCGAGCCAGGGTTAGCACCGGGGAGCTGTTTTTT
TRBD1	-	TRBV15	TRBJ2-7	14	CATSRVQGSNEQYF	TGTGCCACCAGCAGGGTACAGGGGAGCAACGAGCAGTACTTC
TRBD2	once	TRBV7-9	TRBJ2-7	18	CASTSVLAGPPTSYEQYF	TGTGCCAGCACCTCGGTACTAGCGGGCCCACCGACCTCCTACGAGCAGTACTTC
-	-	TRBV21-1	TRBJ2-7	13	CASSKQGMYEQYF	TGTGCCAGCAGCAAACAGGGGATGTACGAGCAGTACTTC
TRBD2	-	TRBV5-1	TRBJ2-1	15	CASSLLAGAYNEQFF	TGCGCCAGCAGCTTACTAGCGGGGGCCTACAATGAGCAGTTCTTC
-	-	TRBV10-2	TRBJ1-2	13	CASTGSEGGVRTF	TGCGCCAGCACTGGGTCAGAAGGAGGAGTACGGACCTTC
-	-	TRBV5-4	TRBJ1-2	13	CASTTGRVLGYTF	TGTGCCAGCACCACGGGAAGGGTTCTCGGCTACACCTTC
TRBD1	-	TRBV5-1	TRBJ2-1	14	CASSPGTGGIGQFF	TGCGCCAGCAGCCCCGGGACAGGGGGGATTGGGCAGTTCTTC
-	-	TRBV18	TRBJ2-3	15	CASSPVSRGTDTQYF	TGTGCCAGCTCACCAGTTAGTAGGGGAACAGATACGCAGTATTTT
-	-	TRBV11-3	TRBJ2-1	12	CASSLADSRQFF	TGTGCCAGCAGCTTAGCTGACTCCCGGCAGTTCTTC
-	-	TRBV6-1	TRBJ1-5	17	CASSGTRDTLPGQPQHF	TGTGCCAGCAGTGGGACCCGGGACACATTGCCGGGGCAGCCCCAGCATTTT
-	-	TRBV13	TRBJ1-1	13	CASSLRVNTEAFF	TGTGCCAGCAGCTTACGGGTGAACACTGAAGCTTTCTTT
-	-	TRBV9	TRBJ1-2	14	CASSVVGTNYGYTF	TGTGCCAGCAGCGTAGTGGGGACAAACTATGGCTACACCTTC
TRBD1	once	TRBV9	TRBJ1-2	13	CASSSQGLPGYTF	TGTGCCAGCAGCTCACAGGGGCTGCCTGGCTACACCTTC
-	-	TRBV6-1	TRBJ1-3	15	CASFWGQTSGNTIYF	TGTGCCAGTTTCTGGGGGCAAACCTCTGGAAACACCATATATTTT
-	-	TRBV7-3	TRBJ2-1	16	CASSLTAGGLYNEQFF	TGTGCCAGCAGCTTAACTGCCGGGGGGCTCTACAATGAGCAGTTCTTC
TRBD1	-	TRBV30	TRBJ2-6	13	CAGQASGANVLTF	TGTGCCGGACAGGCCTCTGGGGCCAACGTCCTGACTTTC
-	few	TRBV6-5	TRBJ2-7	13	CASSSGGLDEQYF	TGTGCCAGCAGTTCCGGAGGCTTGGACGAGCAGTACTTC
TRBD1	-	TRBV29-1	TRBJ1-1	12	CSARTGETEAFF	TGCAGCGCCCGGACAGGGGAAACTGAAGCTTTCTTT
-	-	TRBV5-1	TRBJ2-5	14	CASSLAPGQETQYF	TGCGCCAGCAGCTTGGCCCCAGGCCAAGAGACCCAGTACTTC
TRBD1	-	TRBV27	TRBJ1-5	15	CASSLGTGGNQPQHF	TGTGCCAGCAGTTTAGGGACAGGGGGGAATCAGCCCCAGCATTTT
TRBD2	-	TRBV6-1	TRBJ2-1	15	CASNWQSSGYNEQFF	TGTGCCAGCAATTGGCAGTCTAGCGGTTACAATGAGCAGTTCTTC
TRBD1	once	TRBV6-5	TRBJ1-6	15	CASRGQGSYNSPLHF	TGTGCCAGCAGGGGACAGGGTAGTTATAATTCACCCCTCCACTTT
-	once	TRBV7-2	TRBJ1-4	12	CASSHITEKLFF	TGTGCCAGCAGCCACATTACGGAAAAACTGTTTTTT
-	-	TRBV4-3	TRBJ2-1	14	CASSRSGLTNEQFF	TGCGCCAGCAGCCGCTCGGGACTGACCAATGAGCAGTTCTTC
TRBD2	-	TRBV10-3	TRBJ2-1	19	CAISGLETSGGAEVDEQFF	TGTGCCATCAGTGGCTTGGAGACTAGCGGGGGGGCCGAGGTGGATGAGCAGTTCTTC